Below, 26 T cell receptor beta chains from the same sample are listed, as sequenced in a study of beta chain features in type 1 diabetes. Expressed TCRB transcripts got sequenced, as all isolated RNA was reverse transcribed. This table comes from immunoSEQ multiplex PCR, and its TCRdb copy is limited to in-frame clones, with some not included. The sample shows 140,000 or so clones, 9% to 9.5% of them seen only once. Sequenced material: central memory CD4+ T cells from blood. All receptors derive from a man younger than 35 in good health.

This clone was recorded many times. This rearrangement joins TRBV7-2 to TRBJ2-3, with D hard to call. From germline, CDR1 is SGHTA and CDR2 FQGNSA. V was shortened by 5 bases and J by 1 base, with 13 bases between the two germline ends. This CDR3 has 15 amino acids. The DNA of the CDR3 is TGTGCCAGCAGCCCAGGCCCGAGTGGCACAGATACGCAGTATTTT. Translated: CASSPGPSGTDTQYF. Variable domain in full (rest from reference TRBV7-2 and TRBJ2-3): GAGVSQSPSNKVTEKGKDVELRCDPISGHTALYWYRQSLGQGLEFLIYFQGNSAPDKSGLPSDRFSAERTGGSVSTLTIQRTQQEDSAVYLCASSPGPSGTDTQYFGPGTRLTVL.

The rearrangement links TRBV28 to TRBJ1-3; D might be TRBD1 (6 bases). The V end lost 6 bases, the J end lost 7 bases, and 16 bases lay between the germline ends. The CDR3 is made up of 14 amino acids. Per the germline V gene, CDR1 is MDHEN and CDR2 is SYDVKM. The CDR3 DNA follows: TGTGCCAGCAGCCAAATACAGGGTCTCAACACCATATATTTT. This gives the protein CASSQIQGLNTIYF. The entire variable domain, with the rest obtained from reference TRBV28 and TRBJ1-3, is as follows: DVKVTQSSRYLVKRTGEKVFLECVQDMDHENMFWYRQDPGLGLRLIYFSYDVKMKEKGDIPEGYSVSREKKERFSLILESASTNQTSMYLCASSQIQGLNTIYFGEGSWLTVV.

The CDR3 sequence is CSALGLDKLYF. DNA for the CDR3: TGCAGTGCCCTCGGACTAGATAAGTTGTATTTT. The chain combines TRBV20-1 with TRBJ2-3; TRBD2 matches 7 bases. Germline V lookup: CDR1 DFQATT, CDR2 SNEGSKA (reference sequence). V lost 6 bases, J lost 14 bases, and 11 bases stayed unmatched. This CDR3 comprises 11 residues.

V gene TRBV5-1 combines with J gene TRBJ2-5; 10 bases are a match to TRBD2. The CDR3 consists of 17 residues. Looked up from germline, CDR1 is SGHRS and CDR2 is YFSETQ. With 0 bases clipped from V and 2 bases from J, the junction kept 7 bases outside the gene matches. The CDR3 DNA reads as TGCGCCAGCAGCTTGGGCGCTAGCGGGGGTGTTCAAGAGACCCAGTACTTC. It translates to CASSLGASGGVQETQYF. The full variable domain, completed using reference TRBV5-1 and TRBJ2-5, is KAGVTQTPRYLIKTRGQQVTLSCSPISGHRSVSWYQQTPGQGLQFLFEYFSETQRNKGNFPGRFSGRQFSNSRSEMNVSTLELGDSALYLCASSLGASGGVQETQYFGPGTRLLVL.

The chain carries TRBV7-9 and TRBJ2-3; 8 nucleotides align to TRBD1. The CDR3 is 14 residues long. V lost 4 bases and J lost 4; bases outside the gene matches: 4. The germline V gene encodes CDR1 SEHNR and CDR2 FQNEAQ (reference sequence). In nucleotides, the CDR3 is TGTGCCAGCAGCTCGACAGGGGCTTCAGATACGCAGTATTTT. This sequence encodes CASSSTGASDTQYF.

The DNA of the CDR3 is TGTGCCAGCAGTTACTCTAGCGGACAGGGTGATGAGCAGTTCTTC. Protein sequence: CASSYSSGQGDEQFF. This rearrangement joins TRBV6-5 to TRBJ2-1, with 8 nucleotides matching TRBD1. The germline gives CDR1 MNHEY, CDR2 SVGAGI. With 0 bases clipped from V and 8 bases from J, the junction kept 6 bases outside the gene matches. CDR3 size: 15 residues.

The CDR3 DNA is TGCGCCAGCATGGGGAGGGACGCCAGCGTATGGGAGACCCAGTACTTC. Its protein product is CASMGRDASVWETQYF. The chain recombines TRBV5-1 with TRBJ2-5, with TRBD2 matching over 7 bases. V shed 6 bases, J shed 5 bases, and the junction held 16 bases outside the gene matches. The CDR3 has 16 residues. CDR1 SGHRS and CDR2 YFSETQ come from the germline V gene.

This clone was counted only a few times. The chain combines TRBV19 with TRBJ1-5; possible D gene TRBD1, 5 bases. Germline CDR1 is LNHDA and CDR2 is SQIVND (reference sequence). V was shortened by 3 bases and J by 3 bases, with 9 bases between the two germline ends. CDR3 size: 14 residues. CDR3 DNA sequence: TGTGCCAGTAGTATGAGACAGCACAATCAGCCCCAGCATTTT. It yields the protein CASSMRQHNQPQHF.

This clone came up a few times. V is TRBV7-2 and J is TRBJ2-7; TRBD2 matches 7 bases. This CDR3 has 12 residues. The V and J ends lost 3 bases and 6 bases, in that order; junction bases with no gene match: 2. CDR1 and CDR2 (germline): SGHTA, FQGNSA. The CDR3 sequence is CASSFGEGEQYF. The CDR3 DNA reads TGTGCCAGCAGCTTTGGGGAGGGCGAGCAGTACTTC.

J is TRBJ2-3 and V is TRBV27; TRBD2 matches 7 bases. The CDR3 has 16 residues. V lost 2 bases and J lost 1; bases outside the gene matches: 6. In germline, CDR1 is MNHEY, CDR2 SMNVEV (reference sequence). CDR3: CASSLGGGAGTDTQYF. As DNA, the CDR3 is TGTGCCAGCAGTTTAGGCGGGGGTGCGGGCACAGATACGCAGTATTTT.

The table lists this clone with a few counts. V is TRBV28 and J is TRBJ1-4, with 7 bases identical to TRBD1. The V and J ends lost 0 bases and 7 bases, in that order; junction bases with no gene match: 5. CDR1 is MDHEN and CDR2 is SYDVKM in the germline V gene. This CDR3 comprises 15 residues. The CDR3 sequence: CASSLWTGSIEKLFF. In DNA form, the CDR3 reads TGTGCCAGCAGTTTATGGACAGGGAGTATTGAAAAACTGTTTTTT.

This clone was seen a few times. The chain recombines TRBV7-2 with TRBJ1-5; unclear D gene. The CDR3 has 15 residues. V lost 2 bases and J 3 bases, leaving 11 bases between the germline ends. Germline V gene sequence: CDR1 SGHTA, CDR2 FQGNSA. Here the CDR3 reads CASSLTSLYNQPQHF. The CDR3 DNA is TGTGCCAGCAGCTTAACGTCCCTATACAATCAGCCCCAGCATTTT.

Only a few counts were recorded for this clone. CDR3 amino acids: CASVTGTSFGEQYF. The CDR3 nucleotides are TGTGCCAGCGTAACCGGGACTAGCTTCGGCGAGCAGTACTTC. The gene calls are TRBV2 and TRBJ2-7; 9 bases align to TRBD2. The CDR3 contains 14 residues. Germline-derived CDR1 and CDR2 are SNHLY and FYNNEI. V shed 8 bases and J 6 bases; nucleotides not matched to a gene: 11.

This clone appeared a few times. V usage is TRBV27 and J usage is TRBJ2-3, with D perhaps matching TRBD2 (6 bases). Germline loops: CDR1 MNHEY, CDR2 SMNVEV (reference sequence). The CDR3 has 14 amino acids. Trimming removed 4 bases from V and 2 bases from J, with 10 bases in between. CDR3 in DNA: TGTGCCAGCAGTTATGGGACTGCCACAGATACGCAGTATTTT. Translation gives CASSYGTATDTQYF.

This clone has more than one count but fewer than ten. This chain links TRBV7-2 with TRBJ2-5; 9 bases match TRBD1. Germline CDR1 and CDR2: SGHTA and FQGNSA. The CDR3 is made up of 14 amino acids. Trimming at V came to 3 bases and at J to 1 base, leaving 0 bases not matched to a gene. The CDR3 bases are TGTGCCAGCAGCTTGGGACAGGGCCAAGAGACCCAGTACTTC. This encodes CASSLGQGQETQYF.

This clone was picked up a small number of times. The V gene is TRBV18, the J gene TRBJ1-1, with 7 bases aligning to TRBD1. Per germline, CDR1 KGHSH and CDR2 LQKENI. The CDR3 has 13 amino acids. After removal of 6 bases from V and 4 bases from J, the junction contained 5 bases not matched to a gene. CDR3 protein: CASSPTGFTEAFF. In nucleotides, the CDR3 is TGTGCCAGCTCCCCGACAGGGTTCACTGAAGCTTTCTTT.

This clone was detected a few times. The chain has TRBV13 and TRBJ2-4; tentatively, D is TRBD1 (6 bases). V was pared by 0 bases and J by 3 bases, with 6 bases between. Germline assignment: CDR1 PRHDT and CDR2 FYEKMQ (reference sequence). The CDR3 sequence is 14 residues long. The CDR3: CASSLGRGKNIQYF. CDR3 DNA sequence: TGTGCCAGCAGCTTAGGCAGGGGCAAAAACATTCAGTACTTC.

This chain connects TRBV27 to TRBJ1-1; a weak D match, TRBD1 (5 bases). The germline gives CDR1 MNHEY, CDR2 SMNVEV (reference sequence). CDR3 length equals 13 residues. V was shortened by 5 bases and J by 11 bases, with 18 bases between the two germline ends. The CDR3, as DNA: TGTGCCAGCAGTGACGACAGTACACTGAAGGCTTTCTTT. It translates to CASSDDSTLKAFF.

This chain joins TRBV7-2 and TRBJ2-1; possible D gene TRBD2, 6 bases. Trimming shortened V by 2 bases and J by 9 bases, and 11 bases separated the two germline ends. The germline V gene has CDR1 SGHTA and CDR2 FQGNSA. This CDR3 region has 13 residues. The CDR3 sequence: CASSLRISGEQFF. Written as DNA, the CDR3 is TGTGCCAGCAGCTTAAGGATTAGCGGTGAGCAGTTCTTC.

At least ten counts were recorded for this clone. The sample has other DNA sequences that encode this CDR3 too. The chain links TRBV7-8 to TRBJ1-5; TRBD1 matches at 8 bases. The CDR3 extends over 15 amino acids. CDR1 and CDR2 (germline): SGHVS, FQNEAQ. J was trimmed by 1 base and V by 4 bases; bases with no gene match: 3. The CDR3 DNA reads TGTGCCAGCAGCTCAAGACAGGGGAGCAATCAGCCCCAGCATTTT. Amino acid sequence: CASSSRQGSNQPQHF.

The V gene is TRBV4-2, the J gene TRBJ2-5, with D uncertain. V lost 0 bases to trimming and J lost 5 bases, with 19 bases between them. From germline, CDR1 is LGHNA and CDR2 YNFKEQ. The CDR3 length is 17 residues. CDR3 bases: TGTGCCAGCAGCCAAGATTATACCCCGGAGCGCCCGGAGACCCAGTACTTC. Encoded protein: CASSQDYTPERPETQYF.

The J gene is TRBJ2-3, the V gene TRBV7-3; the D is unclear. V was shortened by 2 bases and J by 4 bases, with 13 bases between the two germline ends. CDR3 length: 15 residues. Per germline, CDR1 SGHTA and CDR2 FQGTGA. The DNA of the CDR3 is TGTGCCAGCAGCTTAGGTAGCCCCGCGGCAGATACGCAGTATTTT. Amino acid sequence: CASSLGSPAADTQYF.

This sequence joins TRBV7-2 and TRBJ2-2; the D is unclear. Germline V gives CDR1 SGHTA, CDR2 FQGNSA. Trimming cost V 8 bases and J 1 base, with 11 bases left between them. This CDR3 has 14 amino acids. CDR3 sequence reads: CASRPAVNTGELFF. CDR3 nucleotides: TGTGCCAGCCGCCCTGCAGTGAACACCGGGGAGCTGTTTTTT.

This clone came up many times. The CDR3 region is CASSLVERILSPKYEQYF. The DNA of the CDR3 is TGTGCCAGCAGCTTGGTTGAGCGGATCCTCTCACCCAAATACGAGCAGTACTTC. The rearrangement links TRBV7-2 to TRBJ2-7; the D gene is possibly TRBD2 (5 bases). The CDR3 sequence is 18 residues long. The V gene's germline CDR1 is SGHTA and CDR2 FQGNSA. Trimming took off 3 bases at V and 4 bases at J, with 25 bases between the two ends.

The V call is TRBV7-2, the J call TRBJ2-1; D may be TRBD1 (5 bases). V was pared by 1 base and J by 5 bases, with 6 bases between. This CDR3 is 13 amino acids long. Germline values: CDR1 SGHTA, CDR2 FQGNSA. CDR3 sequence reads: CASSLVGDNEQFF. The CDR3 DNA follows: TGTGCCAGCAGCTTAGTAGGGGACAATGAGCAGTTCTTC.

This clone was found a few times. The chain carries TRBV7-6 and TRBJ1-6, with TRBD1 as a possible D gene (6 bases). The germline V gene encodes CDR1 SGHVS and CDR2 FNYEAQ. V lost 2 bases to trimming and J lost 7 bases, with 15 bases between them. The CDR3 contains 16 residues. In DNA, the CDR3 is TGTGCCAGCAGCTTATATGTACAGGGCCCAAATTCACCCCTCCACTTT. Protein: CASSLYVQGPNSPLHF.